This T cell receptor beta chain was captured in a study of shared clonotypes between healthy human individuals. With V trimmed by 5 bases and J by 5 bases, 10 bases remained unmatched. CDR1 and CDR2 from the germline V gene are MRHNA and SNTAGT. This CDR3 region has 15 residues. Study results and caveats: The study found lower generation probabilities in non-shared clonotypes than in those shared by all four donors.

As regards this clone: Its specificity is unknown.

Profiling relied on immunoSEQ multiplex PCR, and the TCRdb table lists in-frame clones only, not all of them. The sample lists approximately 1,500,000 clones, approximately 98% occurring once. The sequenced sample consisted of naive CD4+ T cells sorted from blood. The subset was: CD45RA+ positively selected. This chain connects TRBV6-4 to TRBJ2-7, with 9 bases fitting TRBD2. The TCR sequence derives from a man aged 25 to 40 in good health. CDR3 protein: CASSTSGRPSDEQYF. CDR3 coding DNA: TGTGCCAGCAGTACCAGCGGGAGGCCTAGTGACGAGCAGTACTTC.